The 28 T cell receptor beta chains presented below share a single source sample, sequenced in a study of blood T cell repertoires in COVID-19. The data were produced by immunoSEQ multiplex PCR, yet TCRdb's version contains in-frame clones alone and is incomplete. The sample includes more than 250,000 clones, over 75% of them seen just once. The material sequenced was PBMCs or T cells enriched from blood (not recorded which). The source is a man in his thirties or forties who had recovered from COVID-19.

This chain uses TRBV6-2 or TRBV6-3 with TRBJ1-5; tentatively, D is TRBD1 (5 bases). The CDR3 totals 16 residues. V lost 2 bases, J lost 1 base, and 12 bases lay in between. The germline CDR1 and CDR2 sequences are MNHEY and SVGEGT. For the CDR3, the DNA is TGTGCCAGCAGTTACCCCATTGACAGAAGCAATCAGCCCCAGCATTTT. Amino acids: CASSYPIDRSNQPQHF.

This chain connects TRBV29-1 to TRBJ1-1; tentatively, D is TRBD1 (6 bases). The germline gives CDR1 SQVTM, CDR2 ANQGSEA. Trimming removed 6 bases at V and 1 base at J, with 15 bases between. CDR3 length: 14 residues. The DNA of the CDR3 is TGCAGCGTGAACCGGGACACCACGAACACTGAAGCTTTCTTT. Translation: CSVNRDTTNTEAFF. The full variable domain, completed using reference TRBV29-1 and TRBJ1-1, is SAVISQKPSRDICQRGTSLTIQCQVDSQVTMMFWYRQQPGQSLTLIATANQGSEATYESGFVIDKFPISRPNLTFSTLTVSNMSPEDSSIYLCSVNRDTTNTEAFFGQGTRLTVV.

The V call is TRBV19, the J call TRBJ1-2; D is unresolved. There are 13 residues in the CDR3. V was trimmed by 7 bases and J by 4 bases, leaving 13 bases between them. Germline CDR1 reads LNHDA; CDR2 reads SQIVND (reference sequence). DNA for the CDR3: TGTGCCAGTACCCCGGAGGGTTCCTATGGCTACACCTTC. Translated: CASTPEGSYGYTF.

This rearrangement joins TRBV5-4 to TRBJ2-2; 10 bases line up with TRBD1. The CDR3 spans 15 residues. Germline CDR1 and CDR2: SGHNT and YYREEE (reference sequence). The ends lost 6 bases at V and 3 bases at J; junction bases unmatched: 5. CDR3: CASTGDRGYTGELFF. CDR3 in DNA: TGTGCCAGCACAGGGGACAGGGGTTACACCGGGGAGCTGTTTTTT.

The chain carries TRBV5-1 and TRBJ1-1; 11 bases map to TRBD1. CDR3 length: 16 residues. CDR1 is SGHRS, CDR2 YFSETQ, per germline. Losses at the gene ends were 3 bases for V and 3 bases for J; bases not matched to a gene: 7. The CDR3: CASSYGTGGLDTEAFF. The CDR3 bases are TGCGCCAGCAGCTACGGGACAGGGGGGCTGGACACTGAAGCTTTCTTT.

CDR3: CASSEVLQGAGEQYF. For the CDR3, the DNA is TGTGCCAGCAGTGAAGTTTTACAGGGGGCAGGCGAGCAGTACTTC. The chain employs TRBV2 and TRBJ2-7; TRBD1 matches 9 bases. The CDR3 contains 15 residues. The trim removed 1 base at V and 6 bases at J, leaving 7 bases unmatched. Germline CDR1 and CDR2: SNHLY and FYNNEI.

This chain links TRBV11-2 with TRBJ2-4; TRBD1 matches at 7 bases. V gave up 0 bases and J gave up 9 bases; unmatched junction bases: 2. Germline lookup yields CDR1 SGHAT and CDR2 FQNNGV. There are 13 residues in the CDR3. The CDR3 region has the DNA TGTGCCAGCAGCTTAGAAGGGGGCGGCATTCAGTACTTC. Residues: CASSLEGGGIQYF.

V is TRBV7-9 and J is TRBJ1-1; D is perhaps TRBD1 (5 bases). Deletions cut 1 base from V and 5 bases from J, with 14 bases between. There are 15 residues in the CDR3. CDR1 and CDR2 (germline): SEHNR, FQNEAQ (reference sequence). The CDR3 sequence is CASSLGAGRNTEAFF. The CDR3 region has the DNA TGTGCCAGCAGCTTAGGGGCAGGGAGGAATACTGAAGCTTTCTTT.

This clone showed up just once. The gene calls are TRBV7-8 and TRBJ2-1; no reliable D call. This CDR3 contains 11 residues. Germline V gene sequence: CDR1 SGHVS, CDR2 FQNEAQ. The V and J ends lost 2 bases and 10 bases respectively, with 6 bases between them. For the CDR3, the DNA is TGTGCCAGCAGCTTACCAGGCGAGCAGTTCTTC. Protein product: CASSLPGEQFF.

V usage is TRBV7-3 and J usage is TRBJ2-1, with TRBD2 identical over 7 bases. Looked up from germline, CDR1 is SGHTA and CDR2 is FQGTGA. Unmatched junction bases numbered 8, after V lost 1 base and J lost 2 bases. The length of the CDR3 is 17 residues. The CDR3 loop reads CASSLNLRLAPYNEQFF. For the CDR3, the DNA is TGTGCCAGCAGCTTAAACCTCAGACTAGCTCCCTACAATGAGCAGTTCTTC. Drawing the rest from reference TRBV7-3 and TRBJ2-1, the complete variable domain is GAGVSQTPSNKVTEKGKYVELRCDPISGHTALYWYRQSLGQGPEFLIYFQGTGAADDSGLPNDRFFAVRPEGSVSTLKIQRTERGDSAVYLCASSLNLRLAPYNEQFFGPGTRLTVL.

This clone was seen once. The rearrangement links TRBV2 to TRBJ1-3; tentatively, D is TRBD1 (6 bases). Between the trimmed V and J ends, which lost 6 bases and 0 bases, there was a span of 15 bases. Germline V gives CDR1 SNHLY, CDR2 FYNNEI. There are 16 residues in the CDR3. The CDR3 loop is CASSDRDNYSGNTIYF. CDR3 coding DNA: TGTGCCAGCAGCGACCGGGACAACTACTCTGGAAACACCATATATTTT.

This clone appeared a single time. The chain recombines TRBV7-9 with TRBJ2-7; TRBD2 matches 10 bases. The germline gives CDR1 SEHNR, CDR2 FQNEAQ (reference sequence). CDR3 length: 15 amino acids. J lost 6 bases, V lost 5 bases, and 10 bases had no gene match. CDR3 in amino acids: CASSPLGTSVSEQYF. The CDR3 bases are TGTGCCAGCAGCCCCTTGGGGACTAGCGTTAGCGAGCAGTACTTC.

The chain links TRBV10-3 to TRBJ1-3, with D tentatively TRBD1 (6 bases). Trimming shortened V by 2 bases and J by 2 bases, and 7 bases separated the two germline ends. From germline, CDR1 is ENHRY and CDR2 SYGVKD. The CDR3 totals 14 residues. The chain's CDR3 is CAISEGTPGNTIYF. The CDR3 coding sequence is TGTGCCATCAGTGAGGGGACACCTGGAAACACCATATATTTT.

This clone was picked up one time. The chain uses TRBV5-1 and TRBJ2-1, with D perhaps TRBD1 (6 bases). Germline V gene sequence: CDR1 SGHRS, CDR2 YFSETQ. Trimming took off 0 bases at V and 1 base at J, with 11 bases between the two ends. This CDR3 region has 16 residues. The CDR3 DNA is TGCGCCAGCAGCTTGGCGACAGGCGCTTCCTACAATGAGCAGTTCTTC. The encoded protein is CASSLATGASYNEQFF.

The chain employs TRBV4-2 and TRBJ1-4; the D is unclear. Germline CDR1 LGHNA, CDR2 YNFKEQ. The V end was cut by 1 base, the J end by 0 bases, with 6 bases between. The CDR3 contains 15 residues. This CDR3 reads CASSQVATTNEKLFF. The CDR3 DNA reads TGTGCCAGCAGCCAAGTGGCAACAACTAATGAAAAACTGTTTTTT.

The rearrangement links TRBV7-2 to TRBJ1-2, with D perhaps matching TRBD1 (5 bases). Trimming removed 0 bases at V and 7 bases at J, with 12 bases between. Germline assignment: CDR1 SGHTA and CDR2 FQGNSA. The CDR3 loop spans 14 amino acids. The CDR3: CASSLAGGGVGYTF. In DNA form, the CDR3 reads TGTGCCAGCAGCTTAGCCGGGGGTGGGGTTGGCTACACCTTC. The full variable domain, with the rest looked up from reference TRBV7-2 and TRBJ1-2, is GAGVSQSPSNKVTEKGKDVELRCDPISGHTALYWYRQSLGQGLEFLIYFQGNSAPDKSGLPSDRFSAERTGGSVSTLTIQRTQQEDSAVYLCASSLAGGGVGYTFGSGTRLTVV.

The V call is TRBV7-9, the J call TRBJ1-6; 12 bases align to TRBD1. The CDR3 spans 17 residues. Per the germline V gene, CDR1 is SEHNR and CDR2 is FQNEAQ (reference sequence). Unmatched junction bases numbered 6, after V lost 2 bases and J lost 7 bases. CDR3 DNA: TGTGCCAGCAGCTTATACCAGGGACAGGGGGCCAATTCACCCCTCCACTTT. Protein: CASSLYQGQGANSPLHF.

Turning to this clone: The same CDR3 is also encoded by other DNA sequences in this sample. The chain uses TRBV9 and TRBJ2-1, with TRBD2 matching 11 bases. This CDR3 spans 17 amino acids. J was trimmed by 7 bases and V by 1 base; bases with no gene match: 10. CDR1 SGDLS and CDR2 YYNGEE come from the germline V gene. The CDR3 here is CASSVPRSGGAKNEQFF. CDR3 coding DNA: TGTGCCAGCAGCGTACCTCGTAGCGGGGGGGCCAAAAATGAGCAGTTCTTC.

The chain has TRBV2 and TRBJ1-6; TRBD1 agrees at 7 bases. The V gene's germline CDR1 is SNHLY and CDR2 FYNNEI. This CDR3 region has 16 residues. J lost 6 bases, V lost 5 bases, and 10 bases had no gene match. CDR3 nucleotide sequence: TGTGCCAGCAGTCCCCGAGGACAGGCTAGTAATTCACCCCTCCACTTT. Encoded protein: CASSPRGQASNSPLHF. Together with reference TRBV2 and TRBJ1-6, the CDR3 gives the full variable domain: EPEVTQTPSHQVTQMGQEVILRCVPISNHLYFYWYRQILGQKVEFLVSFYNNEISEKSEIFDDQFSVERPDGSNFTLKIRSTKLEDSAMYFCASSPRGQASNSPLHFGNGTRLTVT.

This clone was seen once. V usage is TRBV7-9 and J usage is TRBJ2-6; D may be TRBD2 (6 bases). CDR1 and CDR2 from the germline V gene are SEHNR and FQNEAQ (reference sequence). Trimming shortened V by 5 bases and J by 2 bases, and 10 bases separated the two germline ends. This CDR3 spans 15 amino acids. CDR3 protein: CASSQRGTGANVLTF. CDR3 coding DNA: TGTGCCAGCAGCCAACGGGGGACTGGGGCCAACGTCCTGACTTTC.

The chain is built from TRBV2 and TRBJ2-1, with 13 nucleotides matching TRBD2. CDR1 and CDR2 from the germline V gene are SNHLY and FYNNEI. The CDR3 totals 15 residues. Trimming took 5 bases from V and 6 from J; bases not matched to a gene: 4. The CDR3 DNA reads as TGTGCCAGCAGTACCACTAGCGGGGGGGCCAATGAGCAGTTCTTC. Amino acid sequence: CASSTTSGGANEQFF.

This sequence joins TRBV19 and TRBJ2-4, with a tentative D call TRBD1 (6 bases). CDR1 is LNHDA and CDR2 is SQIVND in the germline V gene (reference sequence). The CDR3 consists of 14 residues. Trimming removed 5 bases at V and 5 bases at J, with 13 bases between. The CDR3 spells CASSLQGFENIQYF. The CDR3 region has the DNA TGTGCCAGTAGTCTACAGGGTTTCGAAAACATTCAGTACTTC. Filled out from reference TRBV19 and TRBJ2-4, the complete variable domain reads DGGITQSPKYLFRKEGQNVTLSCEQNLNHDAMYWYRQDPGQGLRLIYYSQIVNDFQKGDIAEGYSVSREKKESFPLTVTSAQKNPTAFYLCASSLQGFENIQYFGAGTRLSVL.

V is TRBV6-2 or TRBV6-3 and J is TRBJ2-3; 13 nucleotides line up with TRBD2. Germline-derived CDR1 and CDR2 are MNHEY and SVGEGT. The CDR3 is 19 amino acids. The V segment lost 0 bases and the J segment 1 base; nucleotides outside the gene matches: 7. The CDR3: CASSYSRTSGGPRTDTQYF. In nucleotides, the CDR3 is TGTGCCAGCAGTTACTCTCGGACTAGCGGGGGCCCCCGCACAGATACGCAGTATTTT.

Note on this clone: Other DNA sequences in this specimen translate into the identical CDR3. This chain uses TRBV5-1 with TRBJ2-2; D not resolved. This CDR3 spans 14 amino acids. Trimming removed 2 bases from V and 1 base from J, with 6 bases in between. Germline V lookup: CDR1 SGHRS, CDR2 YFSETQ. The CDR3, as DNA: TGCGCCAGCAGCTTAGGCGGGAACACCGGGGAGCTGTTTTTT. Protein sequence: CASSLGGNTGELFF. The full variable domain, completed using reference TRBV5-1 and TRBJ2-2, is KAGVTQTPRYLIKTRGQQVTLSCSPISGHRSVSWYQQTPGQGLQFLFEYFSETQRNKGNFPGRFSGRQFSNSRSEMNVSTLELGDSALYLCASSLGGNTGELFFGEGSRLTVL.

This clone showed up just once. The DNA of the CDR3 is TGTGCCAGCAGTTACGGTCCAGGGGGCGCCGGAAACACCATATATTTT. Encoded protein: CASSYGPGGAGNTIYF. V is TRBV6-2 or TRBV6-3 and J is TRBJ1-3; 8 positions agree with TRBD1. This CDR3 has 16 residues. The ends lost 2 bases at V and 4 bases at J; junction bases unmatched: 7. CDR1 and CDR2 from the germline V gene are MNHEY and SVGEGT.

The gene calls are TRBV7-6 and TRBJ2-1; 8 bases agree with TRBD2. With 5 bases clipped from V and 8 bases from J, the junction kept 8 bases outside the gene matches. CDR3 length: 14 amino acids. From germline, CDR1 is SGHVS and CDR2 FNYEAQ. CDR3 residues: CASSARGGIDEQFF. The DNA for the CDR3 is TGTGCCAGCAGCGCTCGGGGGGGGATCGATGAGCAGTTCTTC.

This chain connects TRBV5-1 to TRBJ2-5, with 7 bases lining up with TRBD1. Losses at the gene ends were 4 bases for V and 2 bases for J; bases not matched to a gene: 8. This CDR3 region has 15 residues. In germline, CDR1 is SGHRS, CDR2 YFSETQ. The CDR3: CASSGEGALQETQYF. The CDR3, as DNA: TGCGCCAGCAGCGGCGAGGGGGCTTTGCAAGAGACCCAGTACTTC.

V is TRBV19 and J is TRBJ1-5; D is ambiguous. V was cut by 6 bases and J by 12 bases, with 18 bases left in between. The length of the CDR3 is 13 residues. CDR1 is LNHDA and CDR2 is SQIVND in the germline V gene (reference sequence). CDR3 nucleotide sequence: TGTGCCAGTAGCCCTCTCCAGGCGGGCCGCCAGCATTTT. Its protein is CASSPLQAGRQHF. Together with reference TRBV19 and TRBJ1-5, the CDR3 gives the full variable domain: DGGITQSPKYLFRKEGQNVTLSCEQNLNHDAMYWYRQDPGQGLRLIYYSQIVNDFQKGDIAEGYSVSREKKESFPLTVTSAQKNPTAFYLCASSPLQAGRQHFGDGTRLSIL.